This T cell receptor (beta chain) appears in the sequencing data of a study of T cells in Graves' hyperthyroidism and ophthalmopathy. As for the study in general: Once the initial diagnosis was made, peripheral blood was obtained before any treatment.

Amplified TCR beta CDR3 regions derived from RNA transcripts. The HTBI set primed first-round TCR CDR3 RT-PCR. Each CDR3 protein gets one entry after TCRdb re-called the multiplex PCR reads with MiXCR. The sample lists roughly 700,000 distinct CDR3 sequences; over 35% were seen once. The CDR3 spans 13 residues. Germline V gene lookup returns CDR1 MNHNY and CDR2 SVGAGI (reference sequence). The ends were cut back, 5 bases at V and 4 bases at J, with 11 bases in the middle. As concerns this clonotype: Its antigen is unidentified.

Notes on the study in general: Most clonotypes expanded in thyroid above 0.001 were likewise present in blood.

This rearrangement joins TRBV6-6 to TRBJ1-1; no clear D gene. The sample taken for sequencing was blood. The TCR sequence derives from a woman aged 40 to 49 with Graves' hyperthyroidism. CDR3 sequence reads: CASSVAVTTEAFF. The CDR3 DNA reads as TGTGCCAGCAGTGTGGCAGTAACCACTGAAGCTTTCTTT.